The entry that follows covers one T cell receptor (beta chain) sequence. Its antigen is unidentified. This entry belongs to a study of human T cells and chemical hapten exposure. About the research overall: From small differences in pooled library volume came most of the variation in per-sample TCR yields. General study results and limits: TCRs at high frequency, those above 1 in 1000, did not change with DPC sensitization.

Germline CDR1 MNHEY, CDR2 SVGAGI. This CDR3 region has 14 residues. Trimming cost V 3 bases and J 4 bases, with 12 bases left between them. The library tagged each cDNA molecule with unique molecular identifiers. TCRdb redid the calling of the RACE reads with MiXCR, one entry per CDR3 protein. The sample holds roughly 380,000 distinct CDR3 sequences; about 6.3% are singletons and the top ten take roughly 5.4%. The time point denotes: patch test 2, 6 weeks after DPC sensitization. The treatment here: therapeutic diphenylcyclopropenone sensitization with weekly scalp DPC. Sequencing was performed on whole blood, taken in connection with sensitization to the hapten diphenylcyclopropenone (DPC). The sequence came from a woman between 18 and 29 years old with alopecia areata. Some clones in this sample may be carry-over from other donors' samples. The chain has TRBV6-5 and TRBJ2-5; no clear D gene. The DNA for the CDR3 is TGTGCCAGCAGTTATCAGGATCGCGGAGAGACCCAGTACTTC. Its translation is CASSYQDRGETQYF.